This T cell receptor (beta chain) was observed in a study of human T cells and chemical hapten exposure. Only a few counts were recorded for this clonotype. Its matching antigen is unknown. Findings of the study overall: Donors had alopecia, so their immune response may differ from healthy people's.

Trimming removed 1 base at V and 3 bases at J, with 6 bases between. The CDR3 extends over 13 amino acids. The study's library attached unique molecular identifiers to single cDNA molecules. One entry per CDR3 protein results from TCRdb running MiXCR on the RACE reads. The sample consists of about 190,000 distinct CDR3 sequences, approximately 26% of them appearing once. Documented time point: patch test 3, about 24 weeks after DPC sensitization. As to treatment: therapeutic diphenylcyclopropenone sensitization with weekly scalp DPC. The sequenced sample was whole blood, obtained in connection with sensitization to the hapten diphenylcyclopropenone (DPC). This chain connects TRBV12-3 or TRBV12-4 to TRBJ1-1; tentatively, D is TRBD1 (5 bases). This sequence originates from a woman aged 40 to 50 with alopecia areata. Some clones in this sample may be carry-over from other donors' samples. The CDR3 loop is CASSLVRDTEAFF. In DNA, the CDR3 is TGTGCCAGCAGTTTAGTCAGGGACACTGAAGCTTTCTTT.